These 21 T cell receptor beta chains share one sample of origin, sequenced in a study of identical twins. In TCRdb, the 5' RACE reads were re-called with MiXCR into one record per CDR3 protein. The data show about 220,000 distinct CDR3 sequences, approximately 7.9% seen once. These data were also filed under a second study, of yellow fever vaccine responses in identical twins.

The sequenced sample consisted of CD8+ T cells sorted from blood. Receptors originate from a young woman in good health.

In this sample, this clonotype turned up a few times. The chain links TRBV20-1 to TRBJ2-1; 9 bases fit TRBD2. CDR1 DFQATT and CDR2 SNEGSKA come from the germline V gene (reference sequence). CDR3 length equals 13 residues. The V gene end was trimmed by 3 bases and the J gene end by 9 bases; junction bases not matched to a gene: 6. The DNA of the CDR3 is TGCAGTGCTAGCCTAGCGGGATCGGGTGAGCAGTTCTTC. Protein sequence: CSASLAGSGEQFF.

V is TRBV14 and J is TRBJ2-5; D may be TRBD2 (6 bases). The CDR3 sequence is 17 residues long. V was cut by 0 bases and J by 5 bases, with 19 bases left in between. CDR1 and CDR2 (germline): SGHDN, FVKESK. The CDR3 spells CASSQDGEWIRGETQYF. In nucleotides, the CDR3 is TGTGCCAGCAGCCAAGACGGGGAATGGATTCGGGGGGAGACCCAGTACTTC.

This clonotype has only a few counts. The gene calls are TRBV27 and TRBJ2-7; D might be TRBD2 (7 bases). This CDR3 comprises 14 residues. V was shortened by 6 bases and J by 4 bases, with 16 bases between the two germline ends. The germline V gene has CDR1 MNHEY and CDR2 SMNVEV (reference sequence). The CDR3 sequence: CASSPGASGYEQYF. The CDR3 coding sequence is TGTGCCAGCAGCCCAGGGGCTAGCGGTTACGAGCAGTACTTC.

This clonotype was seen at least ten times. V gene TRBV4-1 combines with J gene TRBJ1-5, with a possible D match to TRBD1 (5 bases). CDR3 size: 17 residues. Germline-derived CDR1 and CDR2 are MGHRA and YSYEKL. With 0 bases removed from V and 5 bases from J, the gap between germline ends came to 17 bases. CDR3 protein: CASSQDPPGLGDQPQHF. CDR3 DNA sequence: TGCGCCAGCAGCCAAGACCCCCCAGGGCTTGGCGATCAGCCCCAGCATTTT.

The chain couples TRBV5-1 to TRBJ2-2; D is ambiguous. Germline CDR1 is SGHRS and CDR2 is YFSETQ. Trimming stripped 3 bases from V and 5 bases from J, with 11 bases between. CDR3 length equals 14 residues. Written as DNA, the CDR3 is TGCGCCAGCAGCTCGGACCCCTCGACCGGGGAGCTGTTTTTT. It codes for CASSSDPSTGELFF.

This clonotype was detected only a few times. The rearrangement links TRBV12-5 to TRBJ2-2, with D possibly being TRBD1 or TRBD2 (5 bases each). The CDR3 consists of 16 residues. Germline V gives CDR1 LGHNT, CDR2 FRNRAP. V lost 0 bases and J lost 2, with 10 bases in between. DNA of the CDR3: TGTGCTAGTGGTTTGGTATGGGACCATAACACCGGGGAGCTGTTTTTT. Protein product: CASGLVWDHNTGELFF.

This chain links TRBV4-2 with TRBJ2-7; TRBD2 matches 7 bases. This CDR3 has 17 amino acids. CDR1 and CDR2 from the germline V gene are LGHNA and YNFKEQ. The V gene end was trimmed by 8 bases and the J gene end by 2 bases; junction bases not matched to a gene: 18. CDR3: CASRPDPMAGETYEQYV. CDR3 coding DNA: TGTGCCAGCCGACCAGATCCGATGGCGGGGGAGACCTACGAGCAGTACGTC.

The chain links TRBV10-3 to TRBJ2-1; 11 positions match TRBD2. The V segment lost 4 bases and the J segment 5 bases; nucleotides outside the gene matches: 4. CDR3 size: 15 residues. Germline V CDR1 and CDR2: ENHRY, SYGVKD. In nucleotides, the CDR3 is TGTGCCATCAGTGGGGCGGGACTAGCGGACAATGAGCAGTTCTTC. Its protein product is CAISGAGLADNEQFF.

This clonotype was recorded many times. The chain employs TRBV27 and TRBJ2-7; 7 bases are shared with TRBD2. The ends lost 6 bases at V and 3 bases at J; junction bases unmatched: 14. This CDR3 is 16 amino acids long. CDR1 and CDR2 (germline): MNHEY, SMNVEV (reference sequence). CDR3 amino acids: CASSPSLGEGIYEQYF. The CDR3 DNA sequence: TGTGCCAGCAGCCCTTCACTGGGGGAGGGGATCTACGAGCAGTACTTC.

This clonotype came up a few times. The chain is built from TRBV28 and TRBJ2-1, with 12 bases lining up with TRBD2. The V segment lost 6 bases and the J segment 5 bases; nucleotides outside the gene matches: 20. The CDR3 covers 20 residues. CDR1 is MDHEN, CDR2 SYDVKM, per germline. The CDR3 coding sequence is TGTGCCAGCAGCGTCGGGCCTCTAGCGGGAGGGCCCGAACTCCACAATGAGCAGTTCTTC. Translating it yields CASSVGPLAGGPELHNEQFF. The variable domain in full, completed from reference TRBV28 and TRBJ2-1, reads DVKVTQSSRYLVKRTGEKVFLECVQDMDHENMFWYRQDPGLGLRLIYFSYDVKMKEKGDIPEGYSVSREKKERFSLILESASTNQTSMYLCASSVGPLAGGPELHNEQFFGPGTRLTVL.

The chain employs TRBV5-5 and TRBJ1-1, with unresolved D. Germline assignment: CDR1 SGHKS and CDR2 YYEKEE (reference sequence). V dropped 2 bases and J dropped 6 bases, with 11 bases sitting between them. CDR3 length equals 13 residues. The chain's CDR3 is CASSFTSAPEAFF. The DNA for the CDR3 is TGTGCCAGCAGCTTCACTTCGGCACCTGAAGCTTTCTTT.

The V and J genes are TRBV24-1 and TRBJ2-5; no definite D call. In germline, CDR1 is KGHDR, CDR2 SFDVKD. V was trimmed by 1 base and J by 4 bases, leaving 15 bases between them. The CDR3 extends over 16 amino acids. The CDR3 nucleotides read TGTGCCACCAGTGATTTTAAGGGATTGACGGGAGAGACCCAGTACTTC. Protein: CATSDFKGLTGETQYF.

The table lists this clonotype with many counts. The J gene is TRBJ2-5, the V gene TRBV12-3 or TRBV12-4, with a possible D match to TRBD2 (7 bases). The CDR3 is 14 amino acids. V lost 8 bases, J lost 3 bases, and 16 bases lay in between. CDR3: CASGGSQGKETQYF. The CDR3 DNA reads TGTGCCAGCGGCGGGAGTCAGGGGAAAGAGACCCAGTACTTC.

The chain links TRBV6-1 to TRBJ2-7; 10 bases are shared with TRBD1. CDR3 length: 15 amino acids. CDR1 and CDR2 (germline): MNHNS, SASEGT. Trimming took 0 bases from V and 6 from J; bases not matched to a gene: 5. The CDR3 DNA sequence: TGTGCCAGCAGTGAAGCCGGGACAGGGGCGTTCGAGCAGTACGTC. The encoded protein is CASSEAGTGAFEQYV.

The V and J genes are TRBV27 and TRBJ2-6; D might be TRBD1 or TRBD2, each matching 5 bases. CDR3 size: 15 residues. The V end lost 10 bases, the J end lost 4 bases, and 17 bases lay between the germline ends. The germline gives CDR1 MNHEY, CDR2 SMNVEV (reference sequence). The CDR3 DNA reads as TGTGCCACCTCAGAAGGGGAGTCCGGGGCCAACGTCCTGACTTTC. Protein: CATSEGESGANVLTF. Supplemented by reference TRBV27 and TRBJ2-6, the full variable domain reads EAQVTQNPRYLITVTGKKLTVTCSQNMNHEYMSWYRQDPGLGLRQIYYSMNVEVTDKGDVPEGYKVSRKEKRNFPLILESPSPNQTSLYFCATSEGESGANVLTFGAGSRLTVL.

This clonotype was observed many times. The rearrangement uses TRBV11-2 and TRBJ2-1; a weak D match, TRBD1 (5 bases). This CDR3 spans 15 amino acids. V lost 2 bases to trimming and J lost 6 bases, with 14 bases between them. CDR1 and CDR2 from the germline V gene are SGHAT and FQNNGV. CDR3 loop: CASSLWADSSNEQFF. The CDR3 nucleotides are TGTGCCAGCAGCTTATGGGCTGACAGCTCCAATGAGCAGTTCTTC.

The CDR3 sequence: CASSFHTGANTEAFF. DNA for the CDR3: TGTGCCAGCAGCTTCCACACAGGGGCGAACACTGAAGCTTTCTTT. This chain links TRBV7-9 with TRBJ1-1; 7 positions match TRBD1. V lost 3 bases to trimming and J lost 1 base; unmatched junction nucleotides: 5. This CDR3 spans 15 amino acids. Germline-derived CDR1 and CDR2 are SEHNR and FQNEAQ (reference sequence). The full variable domain, its missing parts supplied by reference TRBV7-9 and TRBJ1-1, is DTGVSQNPRHKITKRGQNVTFRCDPISEHNRLYWYRQTLGQGPEFLTYFQNEAQLEKSRLLSDRFSAERPKGSFSTLEIQRTEQGDSAMYLCASSFHTGANTEAFFGQGTRLTVV.

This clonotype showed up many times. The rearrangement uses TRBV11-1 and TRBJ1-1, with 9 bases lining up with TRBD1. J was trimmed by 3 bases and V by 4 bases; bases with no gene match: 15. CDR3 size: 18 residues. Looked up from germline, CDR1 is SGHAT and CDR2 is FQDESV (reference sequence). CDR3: CASSSQPGQGFFDTEAFF. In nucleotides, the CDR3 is TGTGCCAGCAGCTCCCAGCCGGGACAGGGTTTCTTTGACACTGAAGCTTTCTTT. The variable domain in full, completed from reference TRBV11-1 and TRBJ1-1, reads EAEVAQSPRYKITEKSQAVAFWCDPISGHATLYWYRQILGQGPELLVQFQDESVVDDSQLPKDRFSAERLKGVDSTLKIQPAELGDSAMYLCASSSQPGQGFFDTEAFFGQGTRLTVV.

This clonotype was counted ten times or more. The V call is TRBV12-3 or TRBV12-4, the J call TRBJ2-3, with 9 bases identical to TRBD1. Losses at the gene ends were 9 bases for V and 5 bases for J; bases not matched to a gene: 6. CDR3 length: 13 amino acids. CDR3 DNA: TGTGCCAGTTCGGGACAGGGATTAGATACGCAGTATTTT. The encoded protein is CASSGQGLDTQYF.

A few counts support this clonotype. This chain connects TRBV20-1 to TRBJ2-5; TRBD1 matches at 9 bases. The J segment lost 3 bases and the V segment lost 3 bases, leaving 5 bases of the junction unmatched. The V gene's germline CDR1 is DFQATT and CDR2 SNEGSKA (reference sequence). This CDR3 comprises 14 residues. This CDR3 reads CSASGTGYEETQYF. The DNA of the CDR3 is TGCAGTGCTAGTGGGACAGGGTACGAAGAGACCCAGTACTTC.

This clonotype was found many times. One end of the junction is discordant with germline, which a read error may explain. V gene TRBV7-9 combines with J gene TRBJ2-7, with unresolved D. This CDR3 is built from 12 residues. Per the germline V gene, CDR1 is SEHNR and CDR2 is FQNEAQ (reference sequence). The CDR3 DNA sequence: TGTGCCAGCAGTTTAGTGGCCTACGAGCAGTACTTC. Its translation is CASSLVAYEQYF.